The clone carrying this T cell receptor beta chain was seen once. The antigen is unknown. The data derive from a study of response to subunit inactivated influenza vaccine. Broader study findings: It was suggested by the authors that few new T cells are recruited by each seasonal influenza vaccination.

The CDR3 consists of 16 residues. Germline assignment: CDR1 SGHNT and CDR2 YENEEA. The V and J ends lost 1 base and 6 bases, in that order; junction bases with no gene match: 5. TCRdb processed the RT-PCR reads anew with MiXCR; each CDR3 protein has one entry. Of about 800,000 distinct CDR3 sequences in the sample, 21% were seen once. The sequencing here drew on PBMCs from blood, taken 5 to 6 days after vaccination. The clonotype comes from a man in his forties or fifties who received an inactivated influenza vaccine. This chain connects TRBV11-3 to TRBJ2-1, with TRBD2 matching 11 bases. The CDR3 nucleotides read TGTGCCAGCAGCTTAGCGGGGACTAGCGGAGTCAATGAGCAGTTCTTC. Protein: CASSLAGTSGVNEQFF.